A selection of T cell receptor beta chains follows, all from one sample in a study of metastatic and nonmetastatic thyroid tumors. With MiXCR, TCRdb called clones anew from the PCR reads. The sample lists over 20,000 clones; about 25% were seen once. Sequenced sample: blood. The source of these receptors is a female donor with papillary thyroid cancer or a benign thyroid nodule (not recorded which). Some clones in this sample may be carry-over from other donors' samples. CDR3s include the opening cysteine and the closing phenylalanine or tryptophan. D genes are given only for firm matches. Size is stated for part of the rows, as once, few or many counts, or as a class when the clone is expanded.

.	TRBJ1-6	TRBV9	.	CASSASNSPLHF	TGTGCCAGCAGCGCCAGTAATTCACCCCTCCACTTT
.	TRBJ2-5	TRBV18	many	CASSARQHQETQYF	TGTGCCAGCTCAGCGCGACAGCACCAAGAGACCCAGTACTTC
.	TRBJ2-6	TRBV11-2	.	CASSLDWARSGANVLTF	TGTGCCAGCAGCTTAGATTGGGCACGCTCTGGGGCCAACGTCCTGACTTTC
TRBD1	TRBJ1-2	TRBV28	.	CASSQGARGVGYTF	TGTGCCAGCAGCCAGGGGGCGAGAGGTGTAGGCTACACCTTC
.	TRBJ2-1	TRBV9	many	CASTPGRTHNEQFF	TGTGCCAGCACGCCCGGACGGACCCACAATGAGCAGTTCTTC
.	TRBJ1-4	TRBV15	many	CATSQNRDHNEKLFF	TGTGCCACCAGCCAAAACCGGGACCATAATGAAAAACTGTTTTTT
TRBD1	TRBJ2-7	TRBV7-9	.	CASSSTGTGGHEQYF	TGTGCCAGCAGCTCGACCGGGACAGGGGGACACGAGCAGTACTTC
.	TRBJ1-4	TRBV12-3/TRBV12-4	many	CASSQDLGEKLFF	TGTGCCAGCAGTCAGGACCTGGGGGAAAAACTGTTTTTT
.	TRBJ2-7	TRBV4-3	many	CASSQGLPGYGQYF	TGCGCCAGCAGCCAAGGGTTGCCGGGATATGGGCAGTACTTC
.	TRBJ1-1	TRBV20-1	.	CSARDPNGRQAFF	TGCAGTGCTAGAGATCCGAATGGACGGCAAGCTTTCTTT
TRBD2	TRBJ2-3	TRBV27	medium-sized	CASTRTGLADFTDTQYF	TGTGCCAGCACCCGTACCGGACTAGCGGATTTCACAGATACGCAGTATTTT
.	TRBJ2-7	TRBV5-1	.	CASSLQTSTYEQYF	TGCGCCAGCAGCTTGCAAACTAGCACCTATGAGCAGTACTTC
.	TRBJ2-7	TRBV27	many	CASSYSGAGSYEQYF	TGTGCCAGCAGTTATAGTGGGGCGGGTAGCTACGAGCAGTACTTC
.	TRBJ1-5	TRBV28	many	CASSFDGPHQPQHF	TGTGCCAGCAGTTTCGACGGGCCTCATCAGCCCCAGCATTTT
TRBD2	TRBJ2-5	TRBV10-1	medium-sized	CASSSSGRRETQYF	TGCGCCAGCAGTTCTAGCGGGAGGCGGGAGACCCAGTACTTC
.	TRBJ2-5	TRBV28	many	CASSRDETQYF	TGTGCCAGCAGCAGGGATGAGACCCAGTACTTC
.	TRBJ1-3	TRBV6-5	few	CASSYSGHSGNTIYF	TGTGCCAGCAGTTACTCGGGACACTCTGGAAACACCATATATTTT
.	TRBJ1-5	TRBV24-1	many	CATSDTVSNQPQHF	TGTGCCACCAGTGATACCGTTAGCAATCAGCCCCAGCATTTT
.	TRBJ1-5	TRBV4-2	.	CASSLQTDFNQPQHF	TGTGCCAGCAGCCTCCAGACAGACTTCAATCAGCCCCAGCATTTT
.	TRBJ2-7	TRBV7-8	.	CASTARGREYEQYF	TGTGCCAGCACCGCCCGAGGCAGGGAATACGAGCAGTACTTC
.	TRBJ1-2	TRBV5-1	medium-sized	CASSLDRIYGYTF	TGCGCCAGCAGCTTGGACAGGATCTATGGCTACACCTTC
.	TRBJ1-5	TRBV27	.	CASSPRDGGNQPQHF	TGTGCCAGCAGTCCCCGGGACGGGGGAAATCAGCCCCAGCATTTT
.	TRBJ1-5	TRBV27	many	CASRDSLNQPQHF	TGTGCCAGCAGAGACAGCCTCAATCAGCCCCAGCATTTT
TRBD1	TRBJ1-3	TRBV5-8	.	CASSRQGTGTTIYF	TGTGCCAGCAGCCGACAGGGGACTGGAACCACCATATATTTT
.	TRBJ1-1	TRBV5-1	many	CASSLGWTELNTEAFF	TGCGCCAGCAGCTTGGGTTGGACAGAGCTGAACACTGAAGCTTTCTTT